The 31 T cell receptor beta chains presented below share a single source sample, sequenced in a study of blood T cell repertoires in COVID-19. TCRdb's copy holds only in-frame clones and misses some; the assay was immunoSEQ multiplex PCR. The table lists some 120,000 clones, approximately 90% of them singletons. The sequencing input was peripheral blood. The origin of the receptors is a human donor in a cohort sampled during active COVID-19.

The V call is TRBV6-6, the J call TRBJ1-5, with a possible D match to TRBD1 (5 bases). V dropped 0 bases and J dropped 3 bases, with 12 bases sitting between them. This CDR3 has 16 residues. Germline V gene lookup returns CDR1 MNHNY and CDR2 SVGAGI (reference sequence). CDR3 bases: TGTGCCAGCAGTTACTCGGTCTGGGGGGTCAATCAGCCCCAGCATTTT. Translated: CASSYSVWGVNQPQHF.

The chain has TRBV11-2 and TRBJ2-7; 9 bases agree with TRBD2. Looked up from germline, CDR1 is SGHAT and CDR2 is FQNNGV. Unmatched junction bases numbered 7, after V lost 5 bases and J lost 2 bases. The CDR3 runs 15 residues. CDR3 residues: CASSRWREGPYEQYF. The CDR3 DNA is TGTGCCAGCAGCAGATGGCGGGAGGGCCCCTACGAGCAGTACTTC.

The chain employs TRBV6-5 and TRBJ2-7, with D possibly being TRBD1 (6 bases). V lost 3 bases and J lost 3, with 15 bases in between. This CDR3 is built from 15 residues. The germline V gene encodes CDR1 MNHEY and CDR2 SVGAGI. The CDR3 is CASSYRGRDIYEQYF. DNA for the CDR3: TGTGCCAGCAGTTATAGGGGCAGGGACATCTACGAGCAGTACTTC.

The V and J genes are TRBV10-3 and TRBJ1-4, with D possibly TRBD1 on 6 matching bases. The length of the CDR3 is 13 residues. Trimming pared 6 bases from V and 6 bases from J, leaving 11 bases between. From germline, CDR1 is ENHRY and CDR2 SYGVKD. In nucleotides, the CDR3 is TGTGCCATCAGGCAGACAGGAGATGAAAAACTGTTTTTT. It yields the protein CAIRQTGDEKLFF.

The chain joins TRBV6-5 to TRBJ1-1; tentatively, D is TRBD1 (6 bases). Looked up from germline, CDR1 is MNHEY and CDR2 is SVGAGI. This CDR3 region has 14 residues. Trimming took off 2 bases at V and 1 base at J, with 8 bases between the two ends. The CDR3 protein is CASSYLQGNTEAFF. Here the CDR3 DNA reads TGTGCCAGCAGTTACCTACAGGGGAACACTGAAGCTTTCTTT.

This chain uses TRBV3-1 (or the pseudogene TRBV3-2) with TRBJ2-7; TRBD2 aligns across 9 bases. Germline assignment: CDR1 LGHDT and CDR2 YNNKEL (reference sequence). The ends lost 4 bases at V and 1 base at J; junction bases unmatched: 11. The CDR3 spans 17 residues. The CDR3 sequence: CASSPRVAGVSSYEQYF. The CDR3 nucleotides read TGTGCCAGCAGCCCCCGAGTAGCGGGAGTGTCGTCCTACGAGCAGTACTTC.

In DNA form, the CDR3 reads TGTGCCAGCAGACTCGAGCCACCGGGACTAGCGGGGAACCTTGAGAGCACAGATACGCAGTATTTT. This encodes CASRLEPPGLAGNLESTDTQYF. The chain is built from TRBV27 and TRBJ2-3; 13 bases align to TRBD2. This CDR3 is 22 amino acids long. Germline loops: CDR1 MNHEY, CDR2 SMNVEV (reference sequence). The V gene end was trimmed by 6 bases and the J gene end by 0 bases; junction bases not matched to a gene: 21.

The rearrangement links TRBV3-1 (or the pseudogene TRBV3-2) to TRBJ2-1; TRBD2 matches 10 bases. Germline V lookup: CDR1 LGHDT, CDR2 YNNKEL (reference sequence). The CDR3 runs to 17 residues. The V segment lost 2 bases and the J segment 0 bases; nucleotides outside the gene matches: 4. The DNA of the CDR3 is TGTGCCAGCAGCCAAACTAGCGGGACCAGCTCCTACAATGAGCAGTTCTTC. The encoded protein is CASSQTSGTSSYNEQFF.

The V gene is TRBV14, the J gene TRBJ2-3, with 8 bases identical to TRBD2. With 0 bases clipped from V and 4 bases from J, the junction kept 9 bases outside the gene matches. This CDR3 has 17 residues. Germline V gene sequence: CDR1 SGHDN, CDR2 FVKESK. CDR3 region: CASSQDPRGGPSDTQYF. In DNA, the CDR3 is TGTGCCAGCAGCCAAGACCCCCGGGGGGGGCCCTCAGATACGCAGTATTTT.

The chain joins TRBV5-4 to TRBJ2-2; the match to TRBD1 covers 8 bases. CDR3 size: 16 residues. CDR1 is SGHNT, CDR2 YYREEE, per germline (reference sequence). Germline trimming cut 5 bases from V and 0 bases from J; bases unmatched to any gene: 6. The CDR3 DNA reads TGTGCCAGCAGACGAAGACAGGGGACGAACACCGGGGAGCTGTTTTTT. It codes for CASRRRQGTNTGELFF.

This chain connects TRBV6-6 to TRBJ1-5; no clear D gene. The germline gives CDR1 MNHNY, CDR2 SVGAGI (reference sequence). This CDR3 is built from 15 residues. The V and J ends lost 2 bases and 0 bases respectively, with 8 bases between them. The CDR3, as DNA: TGTGCCAGCAGTTACGCCGTCTATAGCAATCAGCCCCAGCATTTT. Its translation: CASSYAVYSNQPQHF.

For the CDR3, the DNA is TGCGCCAGCAGCTTGGAGGACAGGGGTGATACGCAGTATTTT. This codes for CASSLEDRGDTQYF. The V call is TRBV5-1, the J call TRBJ2-3; 9 bases match TRBD1. The CDR3 has 14 amino acids. Germline V gene lookup returns CDR1 SGHRS and CDR2 YFSETQ. V shed 0 bases, J shed 6 bases, and the junction held 2 bases outside the gene matches.

This chain joins TRBV5-6 and TRBJ1-2; D is ambiguous. The CDR3 covers 14 residues. V gave up 0 bases and J gave up 8 bases, with 14 bases separating them. The germline V gene encodes CDR1 SGHDT and CDR2 YYEEEE. CDR3 DNA: TGTGCCAGCAGCTTGGTCGTGGGTACGAGGGGCTACACCTTC. The encoded protein is CASSLVVGTRGYTF. Filled out from reference TRBV5-6 and TRBJ1-2, the complete variable domain reads DAGVTQSPTHLIKTRGQQVTLRCSPKSGHDTVSWYQQALGQGPQFIFQYYEEEERQRGNFPDRFSGHQFPNYSSELNVNALLLGDSALYLCASSLVVGTRGYTFGSGTRLTVV.

This clone was picked up a small number of times. This chain joins TRBV10-3 and TRBJ2-3, with a tentative D call TRBD1 (6 bases). Germline values: CDR1 ENHRY, CDR2 SYGVKD. This CDR3 contains 15 residues. The V gene lost 6 bases and the J gene lost 0 bases, with 13 bases spanning the gap. CDR3 bases: TGTGCCATCAGCGCGACAGGAGTTAGCACAGATACGCAGTATTTT. It codes for CAISATGVSTDTQYF.

V is TRBV5-1 and J is TRBJ2-2; D ambiguous. The V gene's germline CDR1 is SGHRS and CDR2 YFSETQ. Trimming removed 2 bases at V and 5 bases at J, with 10 bases between. The CDR3 spans 14 residues. CDR3 bases: TGCGCCAGCAGCTTCCCGACCGGGACCGGGGAGCTGTTTTTT. It encodes CASSFPTGTGELFF.

This clone was found many times. The chain employs TRBV7-9 and TRBJ2-5; the match to TRBD2 covers 10 bases. The germline V gene has CDR1 SEHNR and CDR2 FQNEAQ (reference sequence). The CDR3 is made up of 17 amino acids. V lost 4 bases, J lost 4 bases, and 12 bases stayed unmatched. CDR3 region: CASSSLAGGTPRETQYF. In DNA form, the CDR3 reads TGTGCCAGCAGCTCCTTAGCGGGAGGTACCCCGCGAGAGACCCAGTACTTC.

The V call is TRBV5-1, the J call TRBJ2-3, with 8 bases matching TRBD1. Germline lookup yields CDR1 SGHRS and CDR2 YFSETQ. The CDR3 has 14 residues. Germline trimming cut 3 bases from V and 4 bases from J; bases unmatched to any gene: 4. CDR3 DNA: TGCGCCAGCAGCTGGACGGACAGGGCAGATACGCAGTATTTT. Protein product: CASSWTDRADTQYF.

The CDR3 DNA reads TGTGCCAGTAGTGGGGACAGGGGGTACACCGGGGAGCTGTTTTTT. As protein: CASSGDRGYTGELFF. The rearrangement links TRBV19 to TRBJ2-2, with 11 nucleotides matching TRBD1. The CDR3 is 15 residues long. The trim removed 5 bases at V and 3 bases at J, leaving 2 bases unmatched. Germline assignment: CDR1 LNHDA and CDR2 SQIVND (reference sequence). The complete variable domain, with remaining parts taken from reference TRBV19 and TRBJ2-2, reads DGGITQSPKYLFRKEGQNVTLSCEQNLNHDAMYWYRQDPGQGLRLIYYSQIVNDFQKGDIAEGYSVSREKKESFPLTVTSAQKNPTAFYLCASSGDRGYTGELFFGEGSRLTVL.

This clone was observed once. The genes are TRBV6-5 and TRBJ1-1; possible D gene TRBD1, 6 bases. CDR1 is MNHEY, CDR2 SVGAGI, per germline. This CDR3 comprises 12 residues. Trimming cost V 10 bases and J 12 bases, with 21 bases left between them. In DNA, the CDR3 is TGTGCCACCAACTTGGGGGCAGAACATACTTTCTTT. Translation: CATNLGAEHTFF.

The rearrangement joins TRBV12-5 to TRBJ2-1; no clear D. V shed 3 bases and J shed 6 bases, with 6 bases lying between them. CDR1 is LGHNT, CDR2 FRNRAP, per germline. The CDR3 runs 12 residues. CDR3 residues: CASGFSGNEQFF. The DNA for the CDR3 is TGTGCTAGTGGTTTCTCGGGCAATGAGCAGTTCTTC.

The chain recombines TRBV2 with TRBJ2-7; 13 nucleotides align to TRBD2. Losses at the gene ends were 4 bases for V and 2 bases for J; bases not matched to a gene: 5. Germline V gene lookup returns CDR1 SNHLY and CDR2 FYNNEI. The CDR3 has 16 residues. The CDR3 sequence: CASSGGTSGIAYEQYF. CDR3 DNA: TGTGCCAGCAGTGGGGGGACTAGCGGGATCGCCTACGAGCAGTACTTC.

In its sample, this clone was seen once. This chain uses TRBV5-5 with TRBJ2-1, with TRBD2 matching 9 bases. The ends lost 10 bases at V and 5 bases at J; junction bases unmatched: 7. This CDR3 region has 13 residues. Germline lookup yields CDR1 SGHKS and CDR2 YYEKEE (reference sequence). The chain's CDR3 is CASGLAINNEQFF. The CDR3 bases are TGTGCCTCCGGACTAGCGATCAACAATGAGCAGTTCTTC.

This clone has a single count. The V gene is TRBV11-1, the J gene TRBJ2-3, with 8 bases lining up with TRBD2. CDR3 length: 16 residues. CDR1 is SGHAT and CDR2 is FQDESV in the germline V gene (reference sequence). J gave up 2 bases and V 6 bases, and 10 bases lay outside the gene matches. CDR3 protein: CASRVTSAWITDTQYF. The CDR3 DNA is TGTGCCAGCAGAGTGACTAGCGCGTGGATCACAGATACGCAGTATTTT.

J is TRBJ1-4 and V is TRBV5-1, with a tentative D call TRBD1 (6 bases). Trimming removed 4 bases from V and 10 bases from J, with 23 bases in between. The length of the CDR3 is 16 residues. The germline V gene has CDR1 SGHRS and CDR2 YFSETQ. The CDR3 is CASSTNPGLGGGKLFF. DNA for the CDR3: TGCGCCAGCAGCACTAACCCGGGACTGGGAGGGGGAAAACTGTTTTTT. Using reference TRBV5-1 and TRBJ1-4 for the parts outside the CDR3, the full variable domain is KAGVTQTPRYLIKTRGQQVTLSCSPISGHRSVSWYQQTPGQGLQFLFEYFSETQRNKGNFPGRFSGRQFSNSRSEMNVSTLELGDSALYLCASSTNPGLGGGKLFFGSGTQLSVL.

The V gene is TRBV5-1, the J gene TRBJ2-5; D is unresolved. Germline loops: CDR1 SGHRS, CDR2 YFSETQ. V lost 3 bases and J 4 bases, leaving 13 bases between the germline ends. CDR3 length: 14 residues. The CDR3 protein is CASSSAVHGETQYF. CDR3 bases: TGCGCCAGCAGCTCCGCGGTACACGGAGAGACCCAGTACTTC.

The chain uses TRBV4-2 and TRBJ1-2; D ambiguous. V was clipped by 0 bases and J by 0 bases, with 11 bases between them. The CDR3 totals 16 residues. The germline V gene encodes CDR1 LGHNA and CDR2 YNFKEQ. CDR3 residues: CASSQELVVANYGYTF. The CDR3 DNA sequence: TGTGCCAGCAGCCAAGAGTTAGTAGTGGCTAACTATGGCTACACCTTC.

V gene TRBV2 combines with J gene TRBJ2-3, with 7 positions matching TRBD2. Germline values: CDR1 SNHLY, CDR2 FYNNEI. V shed 4 bases and J 6 bases; nucleotides not matched to a gene: 7. This CDR3 comprises 14 residues. The CDR3 DNA follows: TGTGCCAGCAGTGCGTCTAGCGGCGGGGATACGCAGTATTTT. This sequence encodes CASSASSGGDTQYF.

The CDR3, as DNA: TGTGCCAGCAGCTTCGTGGGGGGGGCAGGCTACACCTTC. As protein: CASSFVGGAGYTF. This chain joins TRBV7-2 and TRBJ1-2; D perhaps matches TRBD1 (6 bases). The V gene lost 3 bases and the J gene lost 8 bases, with 13 bases spanning the gap. The CDR3 has 13 amino acids. The germline gives CDR1 SGHTA, CDR2 FQGNSA.

This clone came up once. This chain links TRBV7-9 with TRBJ2-1; perhaps TRBD1 as D (5 bases). The CDR3 loop spans 12 amino acids. Trimming removed 1 base from V and 9 bases from J, with 7 bases in between. Per germline, CDR1 SEHNR and CDR2 FQNEAQ (reference sequence). In nucleotides, the CDR3 is TGTGCCAGCAGCTTAGTTAGGGGTGAGCAGTTCTTC. It yields the protein CASSLVRGEQFF.

The chain has TRBV19 and TRBJ2-5, with 8 positions matching TRBD1. Per the germline V gene, CDR1 is LNHDA and CDR2 is SQIVND (reference sequence). V lost 1 base and J lost 5; bases outside the gene matches: 3. This CDR3 comprises 14 residues. The CDR3 DNA is TGTGCCAGTAGTATAGGGCAGGGGGCGGAGACCCAGTACTTC. It yields the protein CASSIGQGAETQYF.

The chain links TRBV2 to TRBJ2-2; 12 bases match TRBD2. V dropped 10 bases and J dropped 12; count of bases not matched to a gene: 12. Germline lookup yields CDR1 SNHLY and CDR2 FYNNEI. CDR3 length: 14 residues. DNA for the CDR3: TGTGCCACTAGGGCTAGCGGGGGGGCCGAGAAGCTGTTTTTT. It is translated as CATRASGGAEKLFF. Full variable domain (outside the CDR3, taken from reference TRBV2 and TRBJ2-2): EPEVTQTPSHQVTQMGQEVILRCVPISNHLYFYWYRQILGQKVEFLVSFYNNEISEKSEIFDDQFSVERPDGSNFTLKIRSTKLEDSAMYFCATRASGGAEKLFFGEGSRLTVL.